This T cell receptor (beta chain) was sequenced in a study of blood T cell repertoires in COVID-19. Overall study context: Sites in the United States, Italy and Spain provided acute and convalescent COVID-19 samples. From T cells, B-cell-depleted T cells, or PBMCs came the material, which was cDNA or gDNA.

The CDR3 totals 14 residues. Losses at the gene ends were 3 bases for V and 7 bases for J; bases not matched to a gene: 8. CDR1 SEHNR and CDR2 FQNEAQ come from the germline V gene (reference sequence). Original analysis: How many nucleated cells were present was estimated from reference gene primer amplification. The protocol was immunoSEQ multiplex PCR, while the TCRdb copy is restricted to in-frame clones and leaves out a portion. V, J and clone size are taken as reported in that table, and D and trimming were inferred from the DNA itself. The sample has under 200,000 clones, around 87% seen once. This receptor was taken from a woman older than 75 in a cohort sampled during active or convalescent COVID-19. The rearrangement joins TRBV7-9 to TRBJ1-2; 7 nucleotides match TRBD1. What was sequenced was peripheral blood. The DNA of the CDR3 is TGTGCCAGCAGCTTGACAGGGCAGGATATTGGCTACACCTTC. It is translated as CASSLTGQDIGYTF. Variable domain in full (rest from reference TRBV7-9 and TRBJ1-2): DTGVSQNPRHKITKRGQNVTFRCDPISEHNRLYWYRQTLGQGPEFLTYFQNEAQLEKSRLLSDRFSAERPKGSFSTLEIQRTEQGDSAMYLCASSLTGQDIGYTFGSGTRLTVV.